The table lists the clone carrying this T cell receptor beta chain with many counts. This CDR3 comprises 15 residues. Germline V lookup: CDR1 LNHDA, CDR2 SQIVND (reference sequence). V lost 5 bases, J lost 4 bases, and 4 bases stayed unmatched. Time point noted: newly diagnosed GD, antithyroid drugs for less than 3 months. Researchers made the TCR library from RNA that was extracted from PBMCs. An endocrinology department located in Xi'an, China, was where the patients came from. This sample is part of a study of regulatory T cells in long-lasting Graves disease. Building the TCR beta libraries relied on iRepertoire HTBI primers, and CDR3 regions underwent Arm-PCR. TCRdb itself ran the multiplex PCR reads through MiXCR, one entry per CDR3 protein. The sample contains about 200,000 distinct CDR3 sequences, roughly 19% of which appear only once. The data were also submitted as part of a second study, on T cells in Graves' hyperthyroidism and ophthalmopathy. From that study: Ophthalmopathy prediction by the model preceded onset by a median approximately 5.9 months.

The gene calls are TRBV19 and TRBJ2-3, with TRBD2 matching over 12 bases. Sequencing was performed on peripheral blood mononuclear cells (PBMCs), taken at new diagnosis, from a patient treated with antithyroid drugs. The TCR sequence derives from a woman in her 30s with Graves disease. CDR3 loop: CASSSLAGGPDTQYF. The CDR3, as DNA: TGTGCCAGTAGTTCACTAGCGGGGGGACCAGATACGCAGTATTTT.